Each of the 22 T cell receptor beta chains below was sequenced from the same sample in a study of T-cell reconstitution after alpha-beta-depleted transplantation in children. TCRbeta library construction was performed incorporating unique molecular identifiers. TCRdb itself ran the PCR reads through MiXCR, one entry per CDR3 protein. Among about 500,000 distinct CDR3 sequences listed, less than 35% were seen once. Sequenced here: PBMCs from the stem cell graft donor, sampled from the stem cell graft. The receptor set was obtained from a human donor who donated a stem cell graft to a child with aplastic anemia.

This clonotype appeared a few times. This chain links TRBV29-1 with TRBJ1-2; no clear D gene. The V end lost 4 bases, the J end lost 7 bases, and 13 bases lay between the germline ends. The CDR3 covers 12 residues. In germline, CDR1 is SQVTM, CDR2 ANQGSEA. In DNA, the CDR3 is TGCAGCGTTGGGGCCCTGCCTGGTGGCTACACCTTC. Translated: CSVGALPGGYTF.

The J gene is TRBJ2-1, the V gene TRBV7-7; D might be TRBD2 (5 bases). The CDR3 is 13 amino acids. Per germline, CDR1 SSHAT and CDR2 FNYEAQ (reference sequence). Trimming pared 5 bases from V and 7 bases from J, leaving 12 bases between. The DNA of the CDR3 is TGTGCCAGCAGCAGCGGCTCCGGTAATGAGCAGTTCTTC. Residues: CASSSGSGNEQFF.

The genes are TRBV24-1 and TRBJ2-1, with D maybe TRBD1 (6 bases). Trimming pared 9 bases from V and 6 bases from J, leaving 14 bases between. The CDR3 is 13 amino acids. The germline CDR1 and CDR2 sequences are KGHDR and SFDVKD. The CDR3 reads CATGRTASNEQFF. The CDR3 DNA follows: TGTGCCACCGGCAGGACAGCGAGCAATGAGCAGTTCTTC.

The CDR3 DNA reads TGCAGCGCAAGAGGGACTAGCGGGAGCGCAGATACGCAGTATTTT. It encodes CSARGTSGSADTQYF. The chain couples TRBV29-1 to TRBJ2-3; 14 nucleotides line up with TRBD2. The J segment lost 4 bases and the V segment lost 7 bases, leaving 7 bases of the junction unmatched. The CDR3 sequence is 15 residues long. Germline-derived CDR1 and CDR2 are SQVTM and ANQGSEA.

J is TRBJ2-6 and V is TRBV7-2; 7 bases agree with TRBD1. Germline loops: CDR1 SGHTA, CDR2 FQGNSA. CDR3 length: 16 residues. V trimming: 1 base; J trimming: 4 bases; junction bases outside the gene matches: 4. CDR3 DNA: TGTGCCAGCAGCTTAGAGGGGGCCTCGGGGGCCAACGTCCTGACTTTC. Encoded protein: CASSLEGASGANVLTF.

The J gene is TRBJ1-1, the V gene TRBV7-2, with a weak D call TRBD1 (6 bases). V was shortened by 4 bases and J by 6 bases, with 18 bases between the two germline ends. Germline CDR1 and CDR2: SGHTA and FQGNSA. The length of the CDR3 is 15 residues. The CDR3 here is CASSSQGVLGAEAFF. The CDR3 coding sequence is TGTGCCAGCAGCTCACAGGGTGTATTAGGCGCTGAAGCTTTCTTT.

This clonotype was seen a few times. The chain joins TRBV7-2 to TRBJ2-3; 8 nucleotides line up with TRBD2. Germline V CDR1 and CDR2: SGHTA, FQGNSA. Trimming cost V 5 bases and J 2 bases; bases outside gene matches: 12. The CDR3 loop spans 17 amino acids. The CDR3 loop is CASSLTSGGGATDTQYF. In nucleotides, the CDR3 is TGTGCCAGCAGCCTTACTAGCGGAGGGGGGGCCACAGATACGCAGTATTTT.

This clonotype was detected only a few times. The chain uses TRBV7-2 and TRBJ2-7; 9 bases map to TRBD1. This CDR3 comprises 13 residues. V lost 4 bases and J lost 6; bases outside the gene matches: 4. Germline V gene data show CDR1 as SGHTA and CDR2 as FQGNSA. The CDR3 DNA follows: TGTGCCAGCAGCTCGGGACAGGGAGTCGAGCAGTACGTC. Its protein is CASSSGQGVEQYV.

This clonotype came up a few times. V and J are TRBV6-1 and TRBJ2-2; 8 positions agree with TRBD2. Trimming at V came to 4 bases and at J to 4 bases, leaving 8 bases not matched to a gene. There are 16 residues in the CDR3. The germline gives CDR1 MNHNS, CDR2 SASEGT. The CDR3 loop reads CASSGRREGGTGELFF. The CDR3, as DNA: TGTGCCAGCAGTGGTAGACGGGAGGGTGGCACCGGGGAGCTGTTTTTT.

The J gene is TRBJ1-1, the V gene TRBV29-1; D is ambiguous. V dropped 2 bases and J dropped 9 bases, with 16 bases sitting between them. The germline V gene has CDR1 SQVTM and CDR2 ANQGSEA. The CDR3 runs 13 residues. The CDR3 reads CSVELGNYKKAFF. As DNA, the CDR3 is TGCAGCGTTGAATTGGGCAACTATAAGAAAGCTTTCTTT.

Comment on this clonotype: A read error is possible here, since a much larger clone lies one base away. The V gene is TRBV12-3 or TRBV12-4, the J gene TRBJ2-3; D remains unclear. CDR3 length: 14 amino acids. V shed 1 base and J shed 0 bases, with 5 bases lying between them. The CDR3 sequence: CASSLDVSTDTQYF. The CDR3 coding sequence is TGTGCCAGCAGTTTAGACGTCAGCACAGATACGCAGTATTTT.

This chain uses TRBV29-1 with TRBJ2-1; possibly TRBD1 or TRBD2 for D (6 bases each). Germline V gene lookup returns CDR1 SQVTM and CDR2 ANQGSEA. Trimming shortened V by 6 bases and J by 4 bases, and 16 bases separated the two germline ends. The CDR3 covers 14 residues. Here the CDR3 DNA reads TGCAGCGTCGACCAGGGGCGGGAATACAATGAGCAGTTCTTC. This sequence encodes CSVDQGREYNEQFF.

The chain uses TRBV19 and TRBJ2-3; 8 bases align to TRBD2. V was pared by 5 bases and J by 1 base, with 5 bases of the junction left unmatched. From germline, CDR1 is LNHDA and CDR2 SQIVND (reference sequence). The CDR3 sequence is 15 residues long. The CDR3 nucleotides are TGTGCCAGTAGTCCCGGGGGGGCGGGCACAGATACGCAGTATTTT. Translated, it gives CASSPGGAGTDTQYF.

A few counts support this clonotype. V is TRBV20-1 and J is TRBJ2-1, with D maybe TRBD1 (6 bases). Trimming shortened V by 5 bases and J by 8 bases, and 16 bases separated the two germline ends. CDR1 and CDR2 (germline): DFQATT, SNEGSKA (reference sequence). CDR3 size: 13 residues. The CDR3 region is CSAGPSGADEQFF. The CDR3 DNA is TGCAGTGCTGGCCCGTCAGGGGCGGATGAGCAGTTCTTC.

A few counts support this clonotype. This sequence joins TRBV7-9 and TRBJ2-7, with 11 nucleotides matching TRBD1. The CDR3 runs to 16 residues. With 1 base clipped from V and 5 bases from J, the junction kept 7 bases outside the gene matches. Germline V gene sequence: CDR1 SEHNR, CDR2 FQNEAQ (reference sequence). The CDR3 loop is CASSLDPGQGGNEQYV. The CDR3 nucleotides are TGTGCCAGCAGCTTAGATCCGGGACAGGGGGGGAACGAGCAGTACGTC.

This clonotype was seen only a few times. This chain uses TRBV7-3 with TRBJ2-2; no clear D gene. Trimming pared 2 bases from V and 1 base from J, leaving 14 bases between. In germline, CDR1 is SGHTA, CDR2 FQGTGA. The CDR3 totals 17 residues. The CDR3 spells CASSLYPSRLNTGELFF. The DNA for the CDR3 is TGTGCCAGCAGCTTATACCCATCCAGACTGAACACCGGGGAGCTGTTTTTT.

In DNA, the CDR3 is TGCAGTGCTAGGTTCGAAGCTTTCTTT. It codes for CSARFEAFF. J is TRBJ1-1 and V is TRBV20-1, with D unclear. V dropped 3 bases and J dropped 8 bases, with 4 bases sitting between them. The CDR3 has 9 residues. CDR1 is DFQATT and CDR2 is SNEGSKA in the germline V gene (reference sequence).

The V call is TRBV4-2, the J call TRBJ2-7, with 8 bases fitting TRBD1. The CDR3 spans 15 residues. CDR1 and CDR2 from the germline V gene are LGHNA and YNFKEQ. Trimming removed 1 base from V and 0 bases from J; junction bases left unmatched: 2. CDR3 sequence (DNA): TGTGCCAGCAGCCAAGGGGACAGGTTCTCCTACGAGCAGTACTTC. It encodes CASSQGDRFSYEQYF.

The chain carries TRBV7-2 and TRBJ1-2; 8 bases are shared with TRBD1. Germline V gene sequence: CDR1 SGHTA, CDR2 FQGNSA. The V segment lost 0 bases and the J segment 3 bases; nucleotides outside the gene matches: 9. This CDR3 is 17 amino acids long. The CDR3 sequence: CASSLALENRGDYGYTF. CDR3 nucleotide sequence: TGTGCCAGCAGCTTAGCGCTTGAGAACAGGGGGGACTATGGCTACACCTTC.

This clonotype occurred a few times. This chain connects TRBV9 to TRBJ2-6, with D perhaps matching TRBD1 (6 bases). Per germline, CDR1 SGDLS and CDR2 YYNGEE. The CDR3 loop spans 15 amino acids. Trimming removed 3 bases at V and 4 bases at J, with 11 bases between. The CDR3 bases are TGTGCCAGCAGCGCCCCAGGGGCAGGGGCCAACGTCCTGACTTTC. This encodes CASSAPGAGANVLTF.

About this clonotype itself: At one boundary the junction diverges from the germline segment, which might be a read error. The V and J genes are TRBV5-1 and TRBJ2-5, with TRBD2 as a possible D gene (5 bases). Germline loops: CDR1 SGHRS, CDR2 YFSETQ. The length of the CDR3 is 15 residues. CDR3 in amino acids: CASSLTGRNQETHYF. The CDR3 bases are TGCGCCAGCAGCTTAACTGGGAGAAACCAAGAGACCCATTACTTC.

V is TRBV7-2 and J is TRBJ2-5; 8 nucleotides align to TRBD1. Trimming removed 0 bases from V and 3 bases from J; junction bases left unmatched: 3. Looked up from germline, CDR1 is SGHTA and CDR2 is FQGNSA. This CDR3 has 15 residues. The CDR3 is CASSLATDREETQYF. CDR3 in DNA: TGTGCCAGCAGCTTAGCCACGGACAGGGAAGAGACCCAGTACTTC.